This is a list of T cell receptor beta chains from one sample in a study of cytomegalovirus exposure and HLA in healthy donors. Method: immunoSEQ multiplex PCR; TCRdb's copy keeps in-frame clones and lacks some. Found here are 95,000 to 150,000 clones, about two thirds of them singletons; the top ten hold about 4.4%. The sequenced sample consisted of PBMCs. These receptors were obtained from a man aged 60 to 75 in good health and CMV-seropositive. Both conserved end residues are part of each CDR3. A D gene is named only where the DNA matches it firmly. The size field is filled for only some rows; it gives once, few, many or a size class.

v_call	j_call	clone_size	d_call	cdr3_length	cdr3_nt	cdr3_aa
TRBV5-1	TRBJ2-3	NA	TRBD2	16	TGCGCCAGCAGCGAAGGACTAGCGGGGGGGTATGATACGCAGTATTTT	CASSEGLAGGYDTQYF
TRBV2	TRBJ2-5	NA	NA	13	TGTGCCAGCAGTGTATACGGGCAAGAGACCCAGTACTTC	CASSVYGQETQYF
TRBV19	TRBJ1-5	NA	NA	15	TGTGCCAGTACACCTACAGGGTATTCAGATCAGCCCCAGCATTTT	CASTPTGYSDQPQHF
TRBV6-5	TRBJ2-4	NA	NA	13	TGTGCCAGCAGTGGGCCAGGGAAAAACATTCAGTACTTC	CASSGPGKNIQYF
TRBV11-2	TRBJ2-7	NA	TRBD2	14	TGTGCCAGCAGCTTAGCTAGCGGTTCCTACGAGCAGTACTTC	CASSLASGSYEQYF
TRBV5-1	TRBJ1-1	NA	NA	13	TGCGCCAGCGAGACAGGAGTGAACACTGAAGCTTTCTTT	CASETGVNTEAFF
TRBV6-5	TRBJ1-6	NA	NA	14	TGTGCCAGCAGTTGGACAGTCTATAATTCACCCCTCCACTTT	CASSWTVYNSPLHF
TRBV19	TRBJ1-5	NA	TRBD1	18	TGTGCCAGTAGGACGACAGGGGTCCCCCGGTGGAGCAATCAGCCCCAGCATTTT	CASRTTGVPRWSNQPQHF
TRBV12-1	TRBJ2-5	few	NA	14	TGTGCCAGCAGCTTCGCTCTAGTCGGGGAGACCCAGTACTTC	CASSFALVGETQYF
TRBV28	TRBJ1-4	NA	TRBD1	15	TGTGCCAGCAGCGTGACAGGGGGGCTCGTCATCGAACTGTTTTTT	CASSVTGGLVIELFF
TRBV5-4	TRBJ2-7	NA	TRBD2	15	TGTGCCAGCAGCGATAAGCGGGGGGGCGTTTACGAGCAGTACTTC	CASSDKRGGVYEQYF
TRBV2	TRBJ2-2	NA	TRBD1	14	TGTGCCAGCAGTTATACAGGGGACACCGGGGAGCTGTTTTTT	CASSYTGDTGELFF
TRBV19	TRBJ2-7	few	NA	14	TGTGCCAGTAGTATCGGCGGGGCCCTCTACGAGCAGTACTTC	CASSIGGALYEQYF
TRBV6-1	TRBJ2-1	NA	NA	16	TGTGCCAGCAGTGGCCGGTACAGTCTATCCTACAATGAGCAGTTCTTC	CASSGRYSLSYNEQFF
TRBV5-3	TRBJ1-4	NA	NA	14	TGTGCCAGAAGCACTTGGAGAAGGGAGGAAAAACTGTTTTTT	CARSTWRREEKLFF
TRBV28	TRBJ2-7	NA	NA	16	TGTGCCAGCAGTTCAAGAGGAGGGTCCCAAACCTACGAGCAGTACTTC	CASSSRGGSQTYEQYF
TRBV6-1	TRBJ2-1	NA	TRBD2	12	TGTGCCAGCAGTGAATCGGGGGGGGAGGAGTTCTTC	CASSESGGEEFF
TRBV11-2	TRBJ1-1	NA	NA	13	TGTGCCAGCAGCTTAGTGCGATACACTGAAGCTTTCTTT	CASSLVRYTEAFF
TRBV11-3	TRBJ2-7	NA	NA	14	TGTGCCAGCAGCTCGCCGGGATCACCCTACGAGCAGTACTTC	CASSSPGSPYEQYF
TRBV19	TRBJ1-5	NA	NA	14	TGTGCCAGTAGTAATCAGGAGGGAGGCCAGCCCCAGCATTTT	CASSNQEGGQPQHF
TRBV9	TRBJ1-1	few	TRBD1	16	TGTGCCAGCAGCGTCGCTCCGGCAGGGGGCAATGCTGAAGCTTTCTTT	CASSVAPAGGNAEAFF
TRBV30	TRBJ1-1	NA	NA	12	TGTGCCTGGACAGGGGATGTTCTAGGAGCTTTCTTT	CAWTGDVLGAFF
TRBV6-6	TRBJ2-2	once	TRBD1	15	TGTGCCAGCAGCTGGGACAGGGAGGGTACCGGGGAGCTGTTTTTT	CASSWDREGTGELFF
TRBV7-8	TRBJ1-5	few	NA	15	TGTGCCAGCAGCTTAATAGATGGTAGCAATCAGCCCCAGCATTTT	CASSLIDGSNQPQHF
TRBV13	TRBJ1-3	NA	NA	17	TGTGCCAGCAGTGGGAGACTAAGATTTTATAAGGGAAACACCATATATTTT	CASSGRLRFYKGNTIYF
TRBV5-1	TRBJ1-2	NA	TRBD1	15	TGCGCCAGCAGCACAGGACAGGGAACCAACTATGGCTACACCTTC	CASSTGQGTNYGYTF
TRBV5-1	TRBJ1-3	NA	TRBD1	14	TGCGCCAGCAGCCCCAGGGGGCGTGGAAACACCATATATTTT	CASSPRGRGNTIYF
TRBV7-3	TRBJ2-7	few	TRBD2	17	TGTGCCAGCAGCCCGGGAGCTAGCGGGGGCCCCTCCTACGAGCAGTACTTC	CASSPGASGGPSYEQYF
TRBV9	TRBJ1-6	NA	TRBD1	14	TGTGCCAGCAACAGACAGGGTATAGATTCACCCCTCCACTTT	CASNRQGIDSPLHF
TRBV9	TRBJ2-5	NA	TRBD1	15	TGTGCCAGCAGCGTAGATTGGACAGGGCAAGAGACCCAGTACTTC	CASSVDWTGQETQYF
TRBV4-2	TRBJ1-4	NA	TRBD1	16	TGTGCCAGCAGCCGGACAGGGGGCGCAACTAATGAAAAACTGTTTTTT	CASSRTGGATNEKLFF
TRBV9	TRBJ2-4	NA	NA	15	TGTGCCAGCAGCGTAGCTCCAGGGGCCCAAAACATTCAGTACTTC	CASSVAPGAQNIQYF
TRBV29-1	TRBJ2-2	NA	NA	12	TGCAGCGTTGAACCGTCAGCCGGGGAGCTGTTTTTT	CSVEPSAGELFF
TRBV28	TRBJ1-6	NA	NA	13	TGTGCCATAAACCAGGTCTATAATTCACCCCTCCACTTT	CAINQVYNSPLHF
TRBV6-1	TRBJ2-7	NA	TRBD1	15	TGTGCCAGCAGTGAAGAAGGGACAGGAGACTACGAGCAGTACTTC	CASSEEGTGDYEQYF
TRBV6-6	TRBJ1-5	NA	NA	14	TGTGCCAGCAGGCCTACACGGGGTATCCAGCCCCAGCATTTT	CASRPTRGIQPQHF
TRBV19	TRBJ1-5	once	TRBD1	17	TGTGCCAGTAGTCAACGTCCCGGGACAGGGGGAAGGAAGCCCCAGCATTTT	CASSQRPGTGGRKPQHF
TRBV7-3	TRBJ2-1	NA	NA	16	TGTGCCAGCAGCTCGCTTTCCACTAGCTCCTACAATGGGCAGTTCTTC	CASSSLSTSSYNGQFF
TRBV6-5	TRBJ2-3	once	TRBD2	14	TGTGCCTGCGGGGAGGGACTAAGGACAGATACGCAGTATTTT	CACGEGLRTDTQYF
TRBV27	TRBJ2-7	once	TRBD2	15	TGTGCCAGCAGCCCAACTAGCGGGGGTACCTACGAGCAGTACTTC	CASSPTSGGTYEQYF
TRBV6-6	TRBJ2-3	NA	NA	12	TGTGCCAGCACGAAGCGCACAGATACGCAGTATTTT	CASTKRTDTQYF
TRBV5-1	TRBJ2-2	NA	NA	16	TGCGCCAGCAGCTTGGGTTTAGGATCGGGCACCGGGGAGCTGTTTTTT	CASSLGLGSGTGELFF
TRBV7-9	TRBJ2-3	NA	NA	14	TGTGCCAGCAGCTTGGTGGGCGTCGGTGATACGCAGTATTTT	CASSLVGVGDTQYF
TRBV1	TRBJ2-2	NA	NA	14	TGCACCAGCATCTCTAGCGGGAACACCGGGGAGCTGTTTTTT	CTSISSGNTGELFF
TRBV11-1	TRBJ1-2	NA	NA	14	TGTGCCAGCAGCTTAGAGCGGCTGGGCTATGGCTACACCTTC	CASSLERLGYGYTF
TRBV10-3	TRBJ2-7	few	NA	14	TGTGCCATCAGTGAGGGTAGTAATAGCCCCGAGCAGTACTTC	CAISEGSNSPEQYF
TRBV2	TRBJ1-5	NA	TRBD1	16	TGTGCCAGCAGTGAAGATTATGGGACAGACAATCAGCCCCAGCATTTT	CASSEDYGTDNQPQHF
TRBV15	TRBJ2-2	NA	TRBD1	15	TGTGCCACCAGCAGAAACAGGGGCTTCACCGGGGAGCTGTTTTTT	CATSRNRGFTGELFF
TRBV11-1	TRBJ2-3	NA	TRBD2	16	TGTGCCAGCAGCTCCGGAGCTAGCGGGAGCACAGATACGCAGTATTTT	CASSSGASGSTDTQYF
TRBV5-4	TRBJ2-5	NA	TRBD1	13	TGTGCCAGCACCTTGGACAGGGTAGAGACCCAGTACTTC	CASTLDRVETQYF
TRBV11-1	TRBJ2-1	NA	NA	14	TGTGCCAGCAGCGCACTACAGGGTTACAATGAGCAGTTCTTC	CASSALQGYNEQFF
TRBV7-2	TRBJ1-4	NA	NA	15	TGTGCCAGCAGACTAGTGGGAGACCCATATGAAAAACTGTTTTTT	CASRLVGDPYEKLFF
TRBV28	TRBJ1-4	NA	NA	15	TGTGCCAGCAGTTTACAGGGTTTTATTAATGAAAAACTGTTTTTT	CASSLQGFINEKLFF
TRBV6-5	TRBJ1-2	NA	NA	13	TGTGCCAGCAGTTACTCAGGGACACGGGGCTACACCTTC	CASSYSGTRGYTF
TRBV5-1	TRBJ2-3	NA	NA	13	TGCGCCAGCAACGAACAGGGTACAGATACGCAGTATTTT	CASNEQGTDTQYF